This TCR beta chain was recovered during a study of T cell clonality in common variable immunodeficiency. CDR1 and CDR2 from the germline V gene are MNHNS and SASEGT. The V gene lost 4 bases and the J gene lost 4 bases, with 10 bases spanning the gap. This CDR3 is built from 13 residues. This clone was counted ten times or more. The antigen is undetermined. Sequencing ends 3 residues short of the CDR3 end; the germline J gene provides the rest. Control and CVID samples contributed equal amounts of genomic DNA. Generated by immunoSEQ multiplex PCR, the TCRdb table keeps only in-frame clones and is missing some. The specimen gives tens of thousands of clones without singletons; the ten biggest hold roughly 1.5%. Whole-study findings and limits: Common variable immunodeficiency TCR beta sequences reportedly had fewer deletions and N-nucleotide insertions.

The rearrangement links TRBV6-1 to TRBJ1-2; D is unresolved. This TCR derives from a person aged 18 to 70 in good health. Sequenced input: peripheral blood mononuclear cells. The CDR3 region is CASSVAESYGYTF. Partial CDR3 DNA: TGTGCCAGCAGTGTCGCGGAGTCCTATGGC.